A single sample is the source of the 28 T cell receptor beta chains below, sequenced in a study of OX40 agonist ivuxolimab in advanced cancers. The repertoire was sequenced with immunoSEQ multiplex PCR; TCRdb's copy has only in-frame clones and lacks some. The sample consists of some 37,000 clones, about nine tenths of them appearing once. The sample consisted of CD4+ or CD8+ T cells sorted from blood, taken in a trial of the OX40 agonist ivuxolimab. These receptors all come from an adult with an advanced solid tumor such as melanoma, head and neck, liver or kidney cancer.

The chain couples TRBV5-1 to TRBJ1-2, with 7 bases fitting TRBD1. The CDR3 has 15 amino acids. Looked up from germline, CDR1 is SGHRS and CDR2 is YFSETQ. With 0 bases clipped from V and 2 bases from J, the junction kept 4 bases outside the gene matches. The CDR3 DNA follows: TGCGCCAGCAGCTTGGGTACAGGGGCCAACTATGGCTACACCTTC. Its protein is CASSLGTGANYGYTF.

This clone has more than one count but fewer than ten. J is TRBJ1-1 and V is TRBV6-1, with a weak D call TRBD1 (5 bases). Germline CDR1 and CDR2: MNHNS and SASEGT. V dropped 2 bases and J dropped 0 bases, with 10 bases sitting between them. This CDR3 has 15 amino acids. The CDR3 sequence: CASSEWGRVNTEAFF. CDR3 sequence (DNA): TGTGCCAGCAGTGAATGGGGCAGGGTGAACACTGAAGCTTTCTTT.

CDR3 bases: TGTGCCAGCAGCTTAGTAGCCGGGACAGAGCAGTACTTC. The encoded protein is CASSLVAGTEQYF. V usage is TRBV7-9 and J usage is TRBJ2-7; TRBD1 is a possible D gene (6 bases). Trimming left V 1 base short and J 7 bases short, with 11 bases between. The CDR3 length is 13 residues. Per the germline V gene, CDR1 is SEHNR and CDR2 is FQNEAQ (reference sequence).

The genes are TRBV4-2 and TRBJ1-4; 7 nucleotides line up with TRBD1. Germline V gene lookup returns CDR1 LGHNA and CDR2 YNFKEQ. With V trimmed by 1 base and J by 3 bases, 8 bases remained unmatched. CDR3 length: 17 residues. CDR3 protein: CASSQAAAGGANEKLFF. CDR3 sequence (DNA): TGTGCCAGCAGCCAAGCCGCCGCAGGGGGTGCTAATGAAAAACTGTTTTTT.

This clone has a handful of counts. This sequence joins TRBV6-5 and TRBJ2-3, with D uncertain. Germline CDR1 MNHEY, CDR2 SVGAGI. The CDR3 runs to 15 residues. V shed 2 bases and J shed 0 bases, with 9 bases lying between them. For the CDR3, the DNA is TGTGCCAGCAGTTACAAGTTACCTAGCACAGATACGCAGTATTTT. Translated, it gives CASSYKLPSTDTQYF.

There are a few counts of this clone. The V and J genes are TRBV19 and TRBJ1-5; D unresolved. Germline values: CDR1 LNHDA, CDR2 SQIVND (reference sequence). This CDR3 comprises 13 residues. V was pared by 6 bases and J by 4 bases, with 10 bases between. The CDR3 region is CASSQPTNQPQHF. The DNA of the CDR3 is TGTGCCAGTAGCCAACCCACAAATCAGCCCCAGCATTTT.

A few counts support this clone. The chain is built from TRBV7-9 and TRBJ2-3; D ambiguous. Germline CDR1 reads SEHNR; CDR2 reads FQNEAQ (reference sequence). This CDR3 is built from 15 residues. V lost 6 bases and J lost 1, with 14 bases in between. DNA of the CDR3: TGTGCCAGCAGTTTCCGGGTCGGTGGCACAGATACGCAGTATTTT. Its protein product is CASSFRVGGTDTQYF. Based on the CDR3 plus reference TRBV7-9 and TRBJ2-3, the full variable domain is DTGVSQNPRHKITKRGQNVTFRCDPISEHNRLYWYRQTLGQGPEFLTYFQNEAQLEKSRLLSDRFSAERPKGSFSTLEIQRTEQGDSAMYLCASSFRVGGTDTQYFGPGTRLTVL.

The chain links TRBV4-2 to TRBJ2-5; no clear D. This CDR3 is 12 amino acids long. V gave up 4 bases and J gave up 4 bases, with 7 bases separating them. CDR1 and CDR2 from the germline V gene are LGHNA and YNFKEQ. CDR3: CASSPNRETQYF. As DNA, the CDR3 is TGTGCCAGCAGCCCGAACAGAGAGACCCAGTACTTC.

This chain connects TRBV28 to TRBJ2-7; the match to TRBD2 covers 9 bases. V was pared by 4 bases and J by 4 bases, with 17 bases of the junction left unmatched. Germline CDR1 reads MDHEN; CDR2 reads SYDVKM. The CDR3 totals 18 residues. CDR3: CASSSTPGTSHGIYEQYF. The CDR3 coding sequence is TGTGCCAGCAGTTCTACCCCCGGGACTAGCCACGGCATATACGAGCAGTACTTC.

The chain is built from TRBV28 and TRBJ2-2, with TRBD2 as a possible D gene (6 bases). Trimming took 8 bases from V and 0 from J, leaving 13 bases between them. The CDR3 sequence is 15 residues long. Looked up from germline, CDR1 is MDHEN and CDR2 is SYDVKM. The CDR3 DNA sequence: TGTGCCAGCTCGGGACTTTGGACGAACACCGGGGAGCTGTTTTTT. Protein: CASSGLWTNTGELFF.

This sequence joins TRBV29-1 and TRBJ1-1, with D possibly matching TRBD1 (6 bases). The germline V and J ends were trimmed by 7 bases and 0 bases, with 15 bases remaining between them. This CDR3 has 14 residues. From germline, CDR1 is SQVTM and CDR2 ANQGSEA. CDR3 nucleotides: TGCAGCGCCTCCCGGAGGGGGGTGAACACTGAAGCTTTCTTT. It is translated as CSASRRGVNTEAFF.

The CDR3 loop is CASSPRSGNTIYF. In DNA, the CDR3 is TGTGCCAGCTCACCACGTTCTGGAAACACCATATATTTT. The chain combines TRBV18 with TRBJ1-3; the D is unclear. The CDR3 spans 13 residues. Germline CDR1 reads KGHSH; CDR2 reads LQKENI. Trimming left V 1 base short and J 1 base short, with 2 bases between. Using reference TRBV18 and TRBJ1-3 for the parts outside the CDR3, the full variable domain is NAGVMQNPRHLVRRRGQEARLRCSPMKGHSHVYWYRQLPEEGLKFMVYLQKENIIDESGMPKERFSAEFPKEGPSILRIQQVVRGDSAAYFCASSPRSGNTIYFGEGSWLTVV.

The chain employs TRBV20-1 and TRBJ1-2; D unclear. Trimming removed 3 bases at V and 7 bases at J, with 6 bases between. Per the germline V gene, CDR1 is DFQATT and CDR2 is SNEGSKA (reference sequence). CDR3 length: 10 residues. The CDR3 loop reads CSARGSGYTF. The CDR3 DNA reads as TGCAGTGCTAGGGGCAGTGGCTACACCTTC.

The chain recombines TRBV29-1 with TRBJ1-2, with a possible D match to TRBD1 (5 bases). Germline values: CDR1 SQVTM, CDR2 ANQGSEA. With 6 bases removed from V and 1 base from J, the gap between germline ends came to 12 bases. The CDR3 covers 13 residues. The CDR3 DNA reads TGCAGCGTCCGACAGCGACTTAACTATGGCTACACCTTC. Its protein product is CSVRQRLNYGYTF.

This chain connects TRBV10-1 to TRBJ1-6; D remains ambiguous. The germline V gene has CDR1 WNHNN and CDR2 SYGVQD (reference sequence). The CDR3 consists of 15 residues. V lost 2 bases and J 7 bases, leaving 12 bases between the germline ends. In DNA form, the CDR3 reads TGCGCCAGCAGTGAGACCTTAGCGCCGAATTCACCCCTCCACTTT. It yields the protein CASSETLAPNSPLHF.

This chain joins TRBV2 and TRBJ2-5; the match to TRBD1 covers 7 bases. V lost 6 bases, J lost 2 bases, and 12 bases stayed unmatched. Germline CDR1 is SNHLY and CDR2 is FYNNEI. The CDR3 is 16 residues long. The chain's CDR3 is CASREWDSMIQETQYF. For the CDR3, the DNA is TGTGCCAGCAGGGAATGGGACAGTATGATTCAAGAGACCCAGTACTTC.

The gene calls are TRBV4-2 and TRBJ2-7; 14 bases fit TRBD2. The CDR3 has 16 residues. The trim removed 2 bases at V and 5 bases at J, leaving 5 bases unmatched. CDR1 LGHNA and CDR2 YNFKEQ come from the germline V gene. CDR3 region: CASSQLGLAGVDEQYF. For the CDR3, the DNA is TGTGCCAGCAGCCAATTGGGACTAGCGGGAGTTGACGAGCAGTACTTC.

DNA of the CDR3: TGTGCCAGCAGTCCTTTCCTATGGGGAGGGCAGGCTGAAGCTTTCTTT. Translating gives CASSPFLWGGQAEAFF. J is TRBJ1-1 and V is TRBV28, with unresolved D. Germline assignment: CDR1 MDHEN and CDR2 SYDVKM. The CDR3 totals 16 residues. Trimming took 5 bases from V and 6 from J, leaving 22 bases between them.

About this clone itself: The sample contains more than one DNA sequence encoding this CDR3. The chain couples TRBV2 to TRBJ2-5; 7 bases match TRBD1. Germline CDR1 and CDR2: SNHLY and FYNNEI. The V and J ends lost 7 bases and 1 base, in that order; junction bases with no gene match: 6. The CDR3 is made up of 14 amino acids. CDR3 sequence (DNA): TGTGCCAGCACCGGGGACAGAGTCCAAGAGACCCAGTACTTC. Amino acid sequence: CASTGDRVQETQYF.

The CDR3 spells CASRRTTGGSTDTQYF. Here the CDR3 DNA reads TGTGCCAGCAGGAGAACGACAGGGGGAAGCACAGATACGCAGTATTTT. The chain employs TRBV6-6 and TRBJ2-3, with 9 bases identical to TRBD1. Germline V lookup: CDR1 MNHNY, CDR2 SVGAGI (reference sequence). The CDR3 has 16 residues. V dropped 6 bases and J dropped 0; count of bases not matched to a gene: 7.

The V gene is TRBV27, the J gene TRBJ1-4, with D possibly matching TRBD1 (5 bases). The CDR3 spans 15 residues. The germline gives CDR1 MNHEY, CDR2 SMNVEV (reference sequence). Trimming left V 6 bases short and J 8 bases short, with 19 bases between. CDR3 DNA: TGTGCCAGCAGCATAGCCGGGACTTGGGGGGAAAAACTGTTTTTT. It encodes CASSIAGTWGEKLFF.

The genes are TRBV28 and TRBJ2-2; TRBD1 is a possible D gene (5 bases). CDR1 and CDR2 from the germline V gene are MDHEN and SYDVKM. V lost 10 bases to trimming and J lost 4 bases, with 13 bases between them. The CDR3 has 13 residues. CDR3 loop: CATQDTTTGELFF. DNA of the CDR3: TGTGCCACCCAGGACACCACCACCGGGGAGCTGTTTTTT.

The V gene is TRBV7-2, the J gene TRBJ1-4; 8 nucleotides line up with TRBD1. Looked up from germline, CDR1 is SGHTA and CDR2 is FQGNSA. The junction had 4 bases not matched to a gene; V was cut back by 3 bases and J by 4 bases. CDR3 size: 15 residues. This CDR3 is CASSFDRGLNEKLFF. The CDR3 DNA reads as TGTGCCAGCAGCTTCGACAGGGGACTTAATGAAAAACTGTTTTTT.

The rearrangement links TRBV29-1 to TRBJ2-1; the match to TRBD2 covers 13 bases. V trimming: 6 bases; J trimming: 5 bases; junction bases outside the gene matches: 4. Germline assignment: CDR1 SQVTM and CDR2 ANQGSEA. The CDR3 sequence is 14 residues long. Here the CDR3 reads CSVLTSGRDNEQFF. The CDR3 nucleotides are TGCAGCGTCCTTACTAGCGGGAGGGACAATGAGCAGTTCTTC.

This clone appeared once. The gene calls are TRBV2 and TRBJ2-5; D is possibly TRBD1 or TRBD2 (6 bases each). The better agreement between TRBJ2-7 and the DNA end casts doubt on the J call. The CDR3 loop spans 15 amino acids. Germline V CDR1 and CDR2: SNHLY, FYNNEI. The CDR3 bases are TGTGCCAGCAGGATGGAGGGGGTTGGCTCCTACGAGCAGTACTTC. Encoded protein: CASRMEGVGSYEQYF.

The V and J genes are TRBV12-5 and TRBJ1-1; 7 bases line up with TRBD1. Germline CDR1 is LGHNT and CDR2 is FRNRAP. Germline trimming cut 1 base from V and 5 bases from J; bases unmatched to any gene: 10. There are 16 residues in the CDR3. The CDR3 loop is CASGLASSQGRTEAFF. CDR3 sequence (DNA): TGTGCTAGTGGTTTGGCCTCCTCACAGGGGCGGACTGAAGCTTTCTTT.

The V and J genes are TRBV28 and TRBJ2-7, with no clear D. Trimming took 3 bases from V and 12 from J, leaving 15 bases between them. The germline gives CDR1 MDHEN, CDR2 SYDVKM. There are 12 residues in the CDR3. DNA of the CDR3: TGTGCCAGCAGTTTGGAGACTGGTCCCCCGTACTTC. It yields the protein CASSLETGPPYF.

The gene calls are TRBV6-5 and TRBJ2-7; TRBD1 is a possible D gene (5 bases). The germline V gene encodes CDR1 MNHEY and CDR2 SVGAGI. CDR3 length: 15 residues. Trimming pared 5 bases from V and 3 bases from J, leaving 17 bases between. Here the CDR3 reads CASSPRQLADYEQYF. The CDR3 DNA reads TGTGCCAGCAGTCCCCGACAGTTGGCGGACTACGAGCAGTACTTC.